This TCR beta chain was found in a study of shared clonotypes between healthy human individuals. Assay used: immunoSEQ multiplex PCR; TCRdb lists only in-frame clones, some missing. The data contain approximately 2,000,000 clones, 85% to 95% of them seen just once; the ten biggest clones take up more than 1.5%. Only CD45RO-negative cells positively selected for CCR7 counted as naive CD8 cells, so terminally differentiated effector memory CD45RA+ cells were excluded. Adult donors, all healthy and HIV-negative, had no recent acute infections or vaccinations. V lost 1 base and J lost 4; bases outside the gene matches: 1. Germline assignment: CDR1 SGHDN and CDR2 FVKESK. This CDR3 is built from 13 residues. In the case of this clone: Its cognate antigen is unknown.

Study-level points and caveats: Larger richness was generally estimated for naive than memory subsets.

The sequenced material came from naive CD8+ T cells from PBMCs. V is TRBV14 and J is TRBJ2-7; 7 nucleotides line up with TRBD1. The sequence derives from a man between 18 and 29 years old in good health. Some clones in this sample may be carry-over from other donors' samples. Here the CDR3 reads CASSQGGQYEQYF. The CDR3 DNA sequence: TGTGCCAGCAGCCAAGGGGGACAGTACGAGCAGTACTTC.